The clone carrying this T cell receptor beta chain appeared a few times. The sample comes from a study of long-term antiretroviral therapy in people with HIV. Running of the v3.0 immunoSEQ assay took place at survey level. Clones were read by immunoSEQ multiplex PCR, and TCRdb kept only the in-frame ones, dropping some. The sample includes tens of thousands of clones, 80% of them seen just once. V was shortened by 4 bases and J by 1 base, with 9 bases between the two germline ends. Germline lookup yields CDR1 SGDLS and CDR2 YYNGEE. CDR3 length equals 14 residues. The chain joins TRBV9 to TRBJ1-3; D unresolved. The source material was unsorted PBMCs, sampled 0.3 years after starting antiretroviral therapy. The clonotype originates from a man in his forties with HIV. This chain's CDR3 is CASSYRISGNTIYF. The CDR3 bases are TGTGCCAGCAGCTACAGAATTTCTGGAAACACCATATATTTT.